This record looks at one T cell receptor beta chain sequence and its context. This sample is part of a study of radiation and T cells in renal cell carcinoma. Sample time point: baseline pretreatment blood. This sample's treatment: 15 Gy SBRT to primary tumor, nephrectomy 4 weeks later. Blood was sampled at baseline, 2 weeks and 4 weeks after SBRT. Trimming shortened V by 4 bases and J by 5 bases, and 12 bases separated the two germline ends. Germline CDR1 and CDR2: SQVTM and ANQGSEA. This CDR3 comprises 13 residues. TCRdb keeps only in-frame clones here, not all; method: immunoSEQ multiplex PCR. Seen here are 100,000 to 150,000 clones, about four fifths observed once, and the top ten hold around 3%.

The receptor comes from a woman aged 55-69 years with renal cell carcinoma. The specimen comprised blood, sampled from a patient whose treatment included radiotherapy and nephrectomy. This chain links TRBV29-1 with TRBJ1-5, with D possibly being TRBD1 (6 bases). This chain's CDR3 is CSVAGGRDQPQHF. The CDR3 nucleotides read TGCAGCGTTGCGGGGGGCCGGGATCAGCCCCAGCATTTT.